The 18 T cell receptor beta chains in this list originate from one sample, sequenced in a study of CD8+CD57+ T cells in acquired aplastic anemia. CDR3 and TCR beta VDJ profiling relied on genomic DNA as the template. TCRdb analysed the reads with MiXCR anew, one entry per CDR3 protein. This table holds fewer than 200,000 distinct CDR3 sequences, 55% to 80% found once. Sequencing was performed on sorted CD4+, CD8+, or CD8+CD57+ T cells (not recorded which) from PBMCs. The receptor set was obtained from a human donor in good health.

This clonotype showed up many times. V and J are TRBV4-3 and TRBJ2-7; D remains ambiguous. The CDR3 length is 13 residues. Trimming removed 0 bases from V and 3 bases from J, with 6 bases in between. Germline-derived CDR1 and CDR2 are LGHNA and YSLEER. CDR3 nucleotides: TGCGCCAGCAGCCAAGAACGGAACTACGAGCAGTACTTC. As protein: CASSQERNYEQYF.

This clonotype is medium-sized by share. V gene TRBV20-1 combines with J gene TRBJ2-7; D remains ambiguous. Trimming shortened V by 0 bases and J by 7 bases, and 10 bases separated the two germline ends. From germline, CDR1 is DFQATT and CDR2 SNEGSKA (reference sequence). This CDR3 has 12 residues. In DNA form, the CDR3 reads TGCAGTGCTAGAGATCTTGCGGAAGAGCAGTACTTC. Translated, it gives CSARDLAEEQYF.

The rearrangement uses TRBV10-1 and TRBJ1-6; TRBD1 might be the D (5 bases). The CDR3 loop spans 14 amino acids. Looked up from germline, CDR1 is WNHNN and CDR2 is SYGVQD (reference sequence). The germline V and J ends were trimmed by 2 bases and 9 bases, with 11 bases remaining between them. The CDR3 DNA reads as TGCGCCAGCAGTGAGGGCCAGGGTTCTTCACCCCTCCACTTT. It translates to CASSEGQGSSPLHF.

The chain joins TRBV2 to TRBJ2-5; 7 bases map to TRBD1. CDR1 and CDR2 from the germline V gene are SNHLY and FYNNEI. V trimming: 6 bases; J trimming: 5 bases; junction bases outside the gene matches: 9. The CDR3 runs to 14 residues. The CDR3 DNA sequence: TGTGCCAGCAGACAGTTGAGGGGGCCGGAGACCCAGTACTTC. Protein: CASRQLRGPETQYF.

This sequence joins TRBV5-1 and TRBJ1-4; no clear D gene. The CDR3 runs to 16 residues. The V gene's germline CDR1 is SGHRS and CDR2 YFSETQ. V gave up 0 bases and J gave up 2 bases, with 11 bases separating them. The CDR3 loop reads CASSLEASTTNEKLFF. In DNA, the CDR3 is TGCGCCAGCAGCTTGGAAGCAAGCACGACTAATGAAAAACTGTTTTTT.

V is TRBV2 and J is TRBJ2-5; perhaps TRBD1 as D (6 bases). This CDR3 is built from 14 residues. V was shortened by 8 bases and J by 5 bases, with 18 bases between the two germline ends. Germline CDR1 reads SNHLY; CDR2 reads FYNNEI. Written as DNA, the CDR3 is TGTGCCAGCTCGGGACAAAAAGGGGATGAGACCCAGTACTTC. Translating it yields CASSGQKGDETQYF.

This clonotype occurred many times. The genes are TRBV11-2 and TRBJ2-4; 11 bases agree with TRBD2. Germline V gene sequence: CDR1 SGHAT, CDR2 FQNNGV. V was clipped by 5 bases and J by 6 bases; unmatched bases: 3. The CDR3 sequence is 14 residues long. CDR3 DNA: TGTGCCAGCAGCGTCGGACTAGCGGGAAACATTCAGTACTTC. Protein sequence: CASSVGLAGNIQYF.

In its sample, this clonotype was seen a few times. The chain is built from TRBV6-2 or TRBV6-3 and TRBJ1-2; TRBD1 matches at 10 bases. V was pared by 2 bases and J by 4 bases, with 10 bases of the junction left unmatched. The germline V gene has CDR1 MNHEY and CDR2 SVGEGT. The CDR3 is made up of 17 amino acids. The CDR3 is CASSYDLDRGFSYGYTF. In DNA, the CDR3 is TGTGCCAGCAGTTACGACCTGGACAGGGGGTTTTCCTATGGCTACACCTTC.

V and J are TRBV10-2 and TRBJ1-5; D remains ambiguous. The V end was cut by 4 bases, the J end by 3 bases, with 7 bases between. From germline, CDR1 is WSHSY and CDR2 SAAADI. The CDR3 covers 13 residues. In DNA, the CDR3 is TGCGCCAGCAGTGTTCAGTCCAATCAGCCCCAGCATTTT. This gives the protein CASSVQSNQPQHF.

This clonotype appeared many times. V is TRBV7-9 and J is TRBJ2-2; no clear D gene. Germline lookup yields CDR1 SEHNR and CDR2 FQNEAQ (reference sequence). The CDR3 is 14 residues long. V was shortened by 1 base and J by 1 base, with 4 bases between the two germline ends. The CDR3 region is CASSLVRNTGELFF. As DNA, the CDR3 is TGTGCCAGCAGCTTAGTTCGGAACACCGGGGAGCTGTTTTTT.

This clonotype was recorded at least ten times. The genes are TRBV25-1 and TRBJ1-2, with unresolved D. V shed 10 bases and J shed 8 bases, with 17 bases lying between them. This CDR3 spans 12 amino acids. CDR1 and CDR2 from the germline V gene are MGHDK and SYGVNS. CDR3 DNA: TGTGCCACCAGGAAAGGTGTAGGCGGCTACACCTTC. As protein: CATRKGVGGYTF.

This chain joins TRBV9 and TRBJ1-4; the D is unclear. CDR1 is SGDLS and CDR2 is YYNGEE in the germline V gene. Trimming stripped 4 bases from V and 4 bases from J, with 17 bases between. The CDR3 length is 16 residues. The CDR3: CASSPRSGLINEKLFF. DNA for the CDR3: TGTGCCAGCAGCCCCCGCTCCGGCCTAATTAATGAAAAACTGTTTTTT.

V is TRBV19 and J is TRBJ2-1; 9 positions match TRBD2. Germline CDR1 is LNHDA and CDR2 is SQIVND (reference sequence). The CDR3 totals 18 residues. V lost 3 bases to trimming and J lost 10 bases; unmatched junction nucleotides: 19. CDR3 sequence reads: CASSIGWGQTTTSGEQFF. CDR3 sequence (DNA): TGTGCCAGTAGTATTGGGTGGGGACAAACAACAACTAGCGGGGAGCAGTTCTTC.

The chain joins TRBV24-1 to TRBJ1-2, with 8 bases identical to TRBD1. The CDR3 extends over 16 amino acids. V dropped 4 bases and J dropped 3; count of bases not matched to a gene: 9. Germline CDR1 KGHDR, CDR2 SFDVKD. CDR3 nucleotides: TGTGCCACCAGTGAGTATCAGGGGGCGAAAGACTATGGCTACACCTTC. Translated, it gives CATSEYQGAKDYGYTF.

The chain combines TRBV2 with TRBJ2-7; D is uncertain. The CDR3 covers 12 residues. The V gene lost 7 bases and the J gene lost 4 bases, with 11 bases spanning the gap. Germline loops: CDR1 SNHLY, CDR2 FYNNEI. This CDR3 is CASKGRSYEQYF. For the CDR3, the DNA is TGTGCCAGCAAGGGCAGGTCGTACGAGCAGTACTTC.

The J gene is TRBJ2-7, the V gene TRBV20-1, with D possibly matching TRBD1 (6 bases). The CDR3 totals 12 residues. Germline lookup yields CDR1 DFQATT and CDR2 SNEGSKA (reference sequence). Trimming cost V 5 bases and J 2 bases, with 10 bases left between them. The CDR3 DNA follows: TGCAGTGCTGGACAGTTGACCTACGAGCAGTACTTC. It translates to CSAGQLTYEQYF.

This clonotype showed up just a few times. One junction end does not reproduce the germline sequence, and a read error may be involved. This chain connects TRBV20-1 to TRBJ2-1; 8 bases line up with TRBD1. CDR3 length: 13 amino acids. Germline V gives CDR1 DFQATT, CDR2 SNEGSKA (reference sequence). CDR3 nucleotides: TGCAGTGCGCGGGACAGGACCTACAACGAGCAGTTCTTC. Residues: CSARDRTYNEQFF.

This clonotype was seen ten or more times. This chain connects TRBV11-2 to TRBJ2-7; 8 bases are shared with TRBD2. CDR1 and CDR2 from the germline V gene are SGHAT and FQNNGV. This CDR3 comprises 14 residues. Trimming at V came to 1 base and at J to 5 bases, leaving 4 bases not matched to a gene. As DNA, the CDR3 is TGTGCCAGCAGCTTAGTGGGACTAGTCGACGAGCAGTACTTC. This sequence encodes CASSLVGLVDEQYF.